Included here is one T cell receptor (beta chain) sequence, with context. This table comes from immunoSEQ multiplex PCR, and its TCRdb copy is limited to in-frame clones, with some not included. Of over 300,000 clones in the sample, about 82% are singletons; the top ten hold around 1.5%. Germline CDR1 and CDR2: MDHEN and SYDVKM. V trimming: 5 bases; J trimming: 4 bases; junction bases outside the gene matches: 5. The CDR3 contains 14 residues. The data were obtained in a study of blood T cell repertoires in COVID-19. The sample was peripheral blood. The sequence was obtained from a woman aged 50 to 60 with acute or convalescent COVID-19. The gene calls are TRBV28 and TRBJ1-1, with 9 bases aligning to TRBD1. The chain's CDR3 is CASSATGGGTEAFF. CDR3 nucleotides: TGTGCCAGCAGTGCGACAGGGGGAGGCACTGAAGCTTTCTTT.